The T cell receptor (beta chain) described here comes from a study of CD8+CD57+ T cells in acquired aplastic anemia. TCR beta VDJ and CDR3 profiles were obtained from a genomic DNA template. TCRdb re-analysed the reads in MiXCR, keeping a single row per CDR3 protein. The sample yields roughly 170,000 distinct CDR3 sequences, around 60% seen once. The germline gives CDR1 SGHVS, CDR2 FNYEAQ. The CDR3 has 16 amino acids. Trimming stripped 5 bases from V and 2 bases from J, with 15 bases between. This clonotype occurred many times. The source material was sorted CD4+, CD8+, or CD8+CD57+ T cells (not recorded which) from PBMCs. This chain uses TRBV7-6 with TRBJ2-2; tentative D call: TRBD2 (6 bases). The receptor was derived from a human donor in good health. In DNA, the CDR3 is TGTGCCAGCAGCCCCGAGCCAGGACTAAACACCGGGGAGCTGTTTTTT. Protein: CASSPEPGLNTGELFF.